The 15 T cell receptor beta chains in this list originate from one sample, sequenced in a study of blood T cell repertoires in COVID-19. Profiling relied on immunoSEQ multiplex PCR, and the TCRdb table lists in-frame clones only, not all of them. The table records some 240,000 clones, 80% of them present only once. The source material was peripheral blood. The receptors stem from a woman in her 70s with acute or convalescent COVID-19.

The chain recombines TRBV5-1 with TRBJ2-1, with D tentatively TRBD2 (7 bases). There are 16 residues in the CDR3. V was pared by 0 bases and J by 4 bases, with 14 bases between. Germline V lookup: CDR1 SGHRS, CDR2 YFSETQ. CDR3 DNA: TGCGCCAGCAGCTTGGTTTCGGGGGGCGGTTACAATGAGCAGTTCTTC. It is translated as CASSLVSGGGYNEQFF.

This clone has only one observation. This rearrangement joins TRBV9 to TRBJ1-1; D ambiguous. Germline CDR1 and CDR2: SGDLS and YYNGEE. V lost 4 bases to trimming and J lost 1 base, with 11 bases between them. The CDR3 covers 14 residues. The CDR3 reads CASSPTVSNTEAFF. In nucleotides, the CDR3 is TGTGCCAGCAGCCCAACAGTGTCGAACACTGAAGCTTTCTTT.

V usage is TRBV25-1 and J usage is TRBJ2-3; 10 nucleotides line up with TRBD1. Germline CDR1 is MGHDK and CDR2 is SYGVNS. The CDR3 spans 17 residues. V trimming: 2 bases; J trimming: 0 bases; junction bases outside the gene matches: 5. The CDR3 region has the DNA TGTGCCAGCAGTGAACTGGGGACAGGGGCTAGCACAGATACGCAGTATTTT. This codes for CASSELGTGASTDTQYF.

The chain joins TRBV6-5 to TRBJ2-5, with 10 bases lining up with TRBD1. The CDR3 is 16 amino acids. Germline V gene data show CDR1 as MNHEY and CDR2 as SVGAGI. The V segment lost 0 bases and the J segment 6 bases; nucleotides outside the gene matches: 7. The CDR3 coding sequence is TGTGCCAGCAGTTACTCCGAGACAGGGGGCCGGAAGACCCAGTACTTC. As protein: CASSYSETGGRKTQYF.

The gene calls are TRBV7-2 and TRBJ2-5, with a tentative D call TRBD2 (5 bases). This CDR3 contains 14 residues. V was cut by 3 bases and J by 5 bases, with 13 bases left in between. Germline lookup yields CDR1 SGHTA and CDR2 FQGNSA. The CDR3 loop reads CASSLRVGFETQYF. In DNA form, the CDR3 reads TGTGCCAGCAGCTTGAGGGTAGGGTTCGAGACCCAGTACTTC. The complete variable domain, with remaining parts taken from reference TRBV7-2 and TRBJ2-5, reads GAGVSQSPSNKVTEKGKDVELRCDPISGHTALYWYRQSLGQGLEFLIYFQGNSAPDKSGLPSDRFSAERTGGSVSTLTIQRTQQEDSAVYLCASSLRVGFETQYFGPGTRLLVL.

The CDR3 loop reads CASSRTSGAATDTQYF. The DNA of the CDR3 is TGCGCCAGCAGTAGAACTAGCGGGGCGGCCACAGATACGCAGTATTTT. The V call is TRBV10-1, the J call TRBJ2-3, with TRBD2 matching 10 bases. In germline, CDR1 is WNHNN, CDR2 SYGVQD (reference sequence). Trimming removed 5 bases from V and 2 bases from J; junction bases left unmatched: 7. There are 16 residues in the CDR3.

The chain is built from TRBV2 and TRBJ1-2; D is perhaps TRBD1 (6 bases). CDR1 and CDR2 from the germline V gene are SNHLY and FYNNEI. This CDR3 has 13 residues. V gave up 9 bases and J gave up 0 bases, with 11 bases separating them. The CDR3 sequence: CASLGQTNYGYTF. The DNA for the CDR3 is TGTGCCAGTCTAGGACAGACTAACTATGGCTACACCTTC. Using reference TRBV2 and TRBJ1-2 for the parts outside the CDR3, the full variable domain is EPEVTQTPSHQVTQMGQEVILRCVPISNHLYFYWYRQILGQKVEFLVSFYNNEISEKSEIFDDQFSVERPDGSNFTLKIRSTKLEDSAMYFCASLGQTNYGYTFGSGTRLTVV.

The sample holds a few counts of this clone. This chain connects TRBV19 to TRBJ1-1, with 9 bases fitting TRBD1. V gave up 8 bases and J gave up 3 bases; unmatched junction bases: 13. Germline V gene lookup returns CDR1 LNHDA and CDR2 SQIVND (reference sequence). This CDR3 region has 16 residues. CDR3 coding DNA: TGTGCCAGTCTCCTAGGGATAGGACAGGGGTACACTGAAGCTTTCTTT. Its protein product is CASLLGIGQGYTEAFF.

DNA of the CDR3: TGTGCCATCAGTGACGCAACAGGGAGAGAGACCCAGTACTTC. This sequence encodes CAISDATGRETQYF. V is TRBV10-3 and J is TRBJ2-5; D is possibly TRBD1 (6 bases). Germline values: CDR1 ENHRY, CDR2 SYGVKD. The CDR3 spans 14 residues. Trimming stripped 3 bases from V and 4 bases from J, with 12 bases between.

This clone appeared a single time. The rearrangement joins TRBV5-1 to TRBJ2-1; 10 bases are shared with TRBD1. The J segment lost 3 bases and the V segment lost 3 bases, leaving 3 bases of the junction unmatched. Germline CDR1 is SGHRS and CDR2 is YFSETQ. This CDR3 spans 15 amino acids. The CDR3 nucleotides are TGCGCCAGCAGCTCCGGGACAGGGGTCTACAATGAGCAGTTCTTC. Protein: CASSSGTGVYNEQFF.

J is TRBJ2-2 and V is TRBV4-1; possibly TRBD2 for D (6 bases). CDR1 and CDR2 (germline): MGHRA, YSYEKL. V shed 6 bases and J shed 2 bases, with 16 bases lying between them. The CDR3 has 16 amino acids. CDR3 loop: CASRSIRGRNTGELFF. As DNA, the CDR3 is TGCGCCAGCAGGTCCATACGGGGGAGAAACACCGGGGAGCTGTTTTTT.

In the case of this clone: Other DNA sequences of this sample code for an identical CDR3. The gene calls are TRBV18 and TRBJ2-5; D not certain. Germline CDR1 reads KGHSH; CDR2 reads LQKENI. CDR3 length: 13 residues. V lost 3 bases and J lost 0, with 5 bases in between. The CDR3 DNA sequence: TGTGCCAGCTCACCCCGAGACCAAGAGACCCAGTACTTC. Translating gives CASSPRDQETQYF.

The CDR3 bases are TGTGCCAGCAGCGTAGCGGCAGGGTCTAACTATGGCTACACCTTC. As protein: CASSVAAGSNYGYTF. The chain combines TRBV9 with TRBJ1-2; weak D call: TRBD1 (5 bases). The CDR3 has 15 residues. The germline gives CDR1 SGDLS, CDR2 YYNGEE. V was clipped by 0 bases and J by 0 bases, with 9 bases between them.

The rearrangement links TRBV6-2 or TRBV6-3 to TRBJ2-7; 8 nucleotides match TRBD1. Germline trimming cut 5 bases from V and 3 bases from J; bases unmatched to any gene: 6. The CDR3 runs to 14 residues. The V gene's germline CDR1 is MNHEY and CDR2 SVGEGT. Written as DNA, the CDR3 is TGTGCCAGCAGTCCGGACAGGGATTTCTACGAGCAGTACTTC. This gives the protein CASSPDRDFYEQYF.

The chain recombines TRBV3-1 (or the pseudogene TRBV3-2) with TRBJ2-5; 13 bases are a match to TRBD2. The CDR3 contains 16 residues. Germline CDR1 and CDR2: LGHDT and YNNKEL (reference sequence). The V segment lost 4 bases and the J segment 5 bases; nucleotides outside the gene matches: 7. CDR3 in DNA: TGTGCCAGCAGCCCCTGGACTAGCGGGGGTGGGGAGACCCAGTACTTC. Amino acid sequence: CASSPWTSGGGETQYF.